This record concerns one T cell receptor beta chain sequence. The antigen is not known. One end of the junction varies from germline; a read error may be responsible. Amplification targeted TCR beta CDR3 regions from RNA transcripts. HTBI primers were used for first-round RT-PCR of the TCR CDR3. TCRdb ran MiXCR on the multiplex PCR reads and lists one entry per CDR3 protein. The profile covers around 530,000 distinct CDR3 sequences, with 17% appearing a single time and 15% to 20% taken by the ten largest. This record comes from a study of T cells in Graves' hyperthyroidism and ophthalmopathy. Study conclusions and caveats: Model output signaled ophthalmopathy a median roughly 6.1 months ahead of onset. Blood samples included most of the expanded thyroid clonotypes exceeding 0.001.

The study excluded patients with uncontrolled infection, other autoimmune disease, pregnancy or lactation. Sequencing was done on a sample of blood. The sequence derives from a woman aged 18-35 years with Graves' ophthalmopathy.

The CDR3 DNA reads as TGTGCCTGCAGTCTGGGACAGGGAGGCACTGAAGCTTTCTTT. Translating it yields CACSLGQGGTEAFF. V gene TRBV27 combines with J gene TRBJ1-1; 9 bases fit TRBD1. The CDR3 covers 14 residues. Germline CDR1 and CDR2: MNHEY and SMNVEV (reference sequence).